Listed below are T cell receptor beta chains from one sample, sequenced in a study of blood T cell repertoires in COVID-19. Repertoires were generated with immunoSEQ multiplex PCR, while TCRdb's copy carries only in-frame clones and drops some. The table has more than 85,000 clones, 81% seen once; the top ten hold approximately 25%. The sequenced material came from peripheral blood. The source is an elderly man with active or convalescent COVID-19. Both conserved end residues are part of each CDR3. D genes are given only for firm matches. The size of a clone is reported for some rows only, either as once, few or many, or as a class for expanded clones.

abundance	d_gene	v_gene	j_gene	CDR3aa	CDR3nt
once	NA	TRBV11-2	TRBJ1-1	CASSREGRMNTEAFF	TGTGCCAGCAGCCGGGAGGGCAGGATGAACACTGAAGCTTTCTTT
NA	TRBD1	TRBV28	TRBJ2-7	CASIRAGGGYEQYF	TGTGCCAGCATAAGGGCAGGGGGTGGCTACGAGCAGTACTTC
NA	NA	TRBV11-1	TRBJ2-4	CASSKTGVENIQYF	TGTGCCAGCAGTAAAACGGGGGTGGAGAACATTCAGTACTTC
once	TRBD1	TRBV24-1	TRBJ1-1	CATSDVDGTGPTEAFF	TGTGCCACCAGTGATGTAGACGGGACAGGCCCCACTGAAGCTTTCTTT
NA	TRBD2	TRBV7-9	TRBJ2-4	CASSFREPGLAGGKNIQYF	TGTGCCAGCAGCTTCCGAGAACCGGGACTAGCGGGGGGCAAAAACATTCAGTACTTC
few	TRBD1	TRBV5-4	TRBJ2-5	CASSPQTGAQETQYF	TGTGCCAGCAGCCCCCAGACAGGGGCCCAAGAGACCCAGTACTTC
NA	TRBD1	TRBV3-1/TRBV3-2	TRBJ1-6	CASSQPGQGDSPLHF	TGTGCCAGCAGCCAACCCGGACAGGGAGATTCACCCCTCCACTTT
few	NA	TRBV10-3	TRBJ1-3	CAITTAPSSGNTIYF	TGTGCCATCACGACGGCGCCTAGCTCTGGAAACACCATATATTTT
NA	TRBD2	TRBV27	TRBJ2-5	CASKTAGFGETQYF	TGTGCCAGCAAAACAGCGGGGTTTGGGGAGACCCAGTACTTC
once	TRBD2	TRBV28	TRBJ2-1	CASSLGPSGVDNEQFF	TGTGCCAGCAGCCTCGGGCCTAGCGGGGTTGACAATGAGCAGTTCTTC
NA	NA	TRBV6-2/TRBV6-3	TRBJ1-1	CASSFPTGYTEAFF	TGTGCCAGCAGTTTCCCGACTGGATACACTGAAGCTTTCTTT
NA	NA	TRBV28	TRBJ2-3	CASHGTRGPEDTQYF	TGTGCCAGCCACGGCACAAGGGGCCCCGAGGATACGCAGTATTTT
NA	NA	TRBV3-1/TRBV3-2	TRBJ1-6	CASSQWGRVSSYNSPLHF	TGTGCCAGCAGCCAATGGGGCAGGGTGAGCTCCTATAATTCACCCCTCCACTTT
few	TRBD1	TRBV6-6	TRBJ2-7	CASRTGATFGEQYF	TGTGCCAGCCGAACAGGGGCGACATTCGGCGAGCAGTACTTC
NA	NA	TRBV15	TRBJ2-2	CATSRDRQTFGELFF	TGTGCCACCAGCAGAGATCGACAGACGTTCGGGGAGCTGTTTTTT
NA	TRBD2	TRBV7-2	TRBJ2-3	CASSLQSGGRTDTQYF	TGTGCCAGCAGCTTACAGAGCGGGGGACGCACAGATACGCAGTATTTT
NA	NA	TRBV6-4	TRBJ2-3	CASSDSGASTDTQYF	TGTGCCAGCAGTGACTCGGGCGCTAGCACAGATACGCAGTATTTT
NA	NA	TRBV5-1	TRBJ2-3	CASSSLTDTQYF	TGCGCCAGCAGCTCGCTAACAGATACGCAGTATTTT
NA	TRBD1	TRBV5-4	TRBJ2-5	CASSFGTGVTDQETQYF	TGTGCCAGCAGCTTTGGGACAGGGGTAACAGACCAAGAGACCCAGTACTTC
once	NA	TRBV6-1	TRBJ1-1	CASSESAGTFGDEAFF	TGTGCCAGCAGTGAATCGGCAGGGACTTTCGGTGATGAAGCTTTCTTT
few	TRBD1	TRBV4-1	TRBJ2-2	CASSQLTGTNTGELFF	TGCGCCAGCAGTCAACTGACAGGGACGAACACCGGGGAGCTGTTTTTT
NA	NA	TRBV5-5	TRBJ2-4	CASSLGGDIAKNIQYF	TGTGCCAGCAGCTTGGGAGGGGACATAGCCAAAAACATTCAGTACTTC
NA	TRBD2	TRBV19	TRBJ2-7	CASSPGRGGYEQYF	TGTGCCAGTAGCCCGGGGAGGGGAGGCTACGAGCAGTACTTC
NA	NA	TRBV5-1	TRBJ1-5	CASSLGQKNQPQHF	TGCGCCAGCAGCTTGGGACAGAAAAATCAGCCCCAGCATTTT
NA	TRBD2	TRBV3-1/TRBV3-2	TRBJ2-5	CASSFGRGGQETQYF	TGTGCCAGCAGCTTCGGGAGGGGGGGACAAGAGACCCAGTACTTC
NA	TRBD1	TRBV4-1	TRBJ2-1	CASGQGQINYNEQFF	TGCGCCAGCGGTCAGGGACAGATTAACTACAATGAGCAGTTCTTC